This T cell receptor (beta chain) was identified during a study of blood T cell repertoires in COVID-19. Study-wide context: Acute-phase and convalescent COVID-19 samples originated in the United States, Italy and Spain. PBMCs, B-cell-depleted T cells, or T cells provided the cDNA or gDNA that made up the material.

The V gene end was trimmed by 4 bases and the J gene end by 3 bases; junction bases not matched to a gene: 0. The germline V gene encodes CDR1 SGHVS and CDR2 FNYEAQ. CDR3 length: 13 residues. Method: immunoSEQ multiplex PCR; TCRdb's copy keeps in-frame clones and lacks some. The sample holds approximately 200,000 clones, roughly 80% seen once. This TCR was recovered from a woman aged 35 to 49 with acute COVID-19. The chain carries TRBV7-6 and TRBJ1-3; the match to TRBD1 covers 7 bases. Source material: PBMCs or T cells enriched from blood (not recorded which). For the CDR3, the DNA is TGTGCCAGCAGCTACAGGGGTGGAAACACCATATATTTT. Its translation: CASSYRGGNTIYF. The full variable domain, in which reference TRBV7-6 and TRBJ1-3 provide the parts outside the CDR3, is GAGVSQSPRYKVTKRGQDVALRCDPISGHVSLYWYRQALGQGPEFLTYFNYEAQQDKSGLPNDRFSAERPEGSISTLTIQRTEQRDSAMYRCASSYRGGNTIYFGEGSWLTVV.